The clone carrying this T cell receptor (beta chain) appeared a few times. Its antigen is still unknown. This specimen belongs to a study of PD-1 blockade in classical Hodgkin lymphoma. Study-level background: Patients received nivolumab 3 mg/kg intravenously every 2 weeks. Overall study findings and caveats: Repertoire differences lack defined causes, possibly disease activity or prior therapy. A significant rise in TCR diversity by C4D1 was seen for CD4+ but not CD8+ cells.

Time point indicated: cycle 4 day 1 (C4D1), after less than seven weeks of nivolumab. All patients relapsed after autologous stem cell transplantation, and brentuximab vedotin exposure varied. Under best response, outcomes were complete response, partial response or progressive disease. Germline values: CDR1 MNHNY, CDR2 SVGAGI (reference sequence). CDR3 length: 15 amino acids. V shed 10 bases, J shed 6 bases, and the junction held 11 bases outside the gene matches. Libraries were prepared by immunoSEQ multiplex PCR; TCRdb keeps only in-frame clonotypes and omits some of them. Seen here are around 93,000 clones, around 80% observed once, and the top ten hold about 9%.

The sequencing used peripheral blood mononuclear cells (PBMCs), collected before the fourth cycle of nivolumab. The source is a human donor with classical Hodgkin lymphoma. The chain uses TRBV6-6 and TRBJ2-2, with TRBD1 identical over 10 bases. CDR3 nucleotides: TGTGCCATACGGTCGGGACAGGGGATACCCGGGGAGCTGTTTTTT. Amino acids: CAIRSGQGIPGELFF.